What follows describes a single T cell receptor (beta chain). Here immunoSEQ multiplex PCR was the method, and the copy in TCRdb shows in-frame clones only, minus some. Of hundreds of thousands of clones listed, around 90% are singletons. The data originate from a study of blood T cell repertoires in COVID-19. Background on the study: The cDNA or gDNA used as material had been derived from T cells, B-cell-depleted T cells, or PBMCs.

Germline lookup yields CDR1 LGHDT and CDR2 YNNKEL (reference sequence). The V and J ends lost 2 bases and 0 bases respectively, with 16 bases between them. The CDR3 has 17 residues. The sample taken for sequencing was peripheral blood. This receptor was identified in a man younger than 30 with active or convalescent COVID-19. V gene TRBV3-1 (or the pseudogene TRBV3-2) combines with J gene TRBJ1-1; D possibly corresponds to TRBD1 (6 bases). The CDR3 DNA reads TGTGCCAGCAGCCAATTATCAGGGCAGGGGATGAACACTGAAGCTTTCTTT. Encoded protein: CASSQLSGQGMNTEAFF.